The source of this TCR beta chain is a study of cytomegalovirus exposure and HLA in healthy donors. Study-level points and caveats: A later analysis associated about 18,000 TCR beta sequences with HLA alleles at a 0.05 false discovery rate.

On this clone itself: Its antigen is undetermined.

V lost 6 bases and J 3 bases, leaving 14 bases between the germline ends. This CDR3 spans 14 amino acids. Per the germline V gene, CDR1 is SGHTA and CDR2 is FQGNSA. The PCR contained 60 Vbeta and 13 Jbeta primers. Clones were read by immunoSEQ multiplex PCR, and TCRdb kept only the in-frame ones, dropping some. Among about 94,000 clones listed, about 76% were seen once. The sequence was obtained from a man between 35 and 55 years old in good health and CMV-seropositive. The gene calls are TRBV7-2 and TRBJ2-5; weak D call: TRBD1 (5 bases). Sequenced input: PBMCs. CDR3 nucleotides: TGTGCCAGCAGGTTGTCAGGGATTGAAGAGACCCAGTACTTC. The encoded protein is CASRLSGIEETQYF. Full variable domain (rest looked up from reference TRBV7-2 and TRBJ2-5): GAGVSQSPSNKVTEKGKDVELRCDPISGHTALYWYRQSLGQGLEFLIYFQGNSAPDKSGLPSDRFSAERTGGSVSTLTIQRTQQEDSAVYLCASRLSGIEETQYFGPGTRLLVL.